This T cell receptor (beta chain) emerged from a study of radiotherapy plus CTLA-4 blockade in lung cancer. Study at large: Disease control was achieved by just over 30% of patients, and objective responses by 15% to 20%. Overall study findings and caveats: Reports identified early blood T cell clone dynamics, with interferon-beta, as the best response predictor. An expansion of tumor-derived TCR clones occurred in blood after radiotherapy plus ipilimumab.

TCRdb's copy holds only in-frame clones and misses some; the assay was immunoSEQ multiplex PCR. The repertoire has 90,000 to 100,000 clones, 65% to 80% of them found once; the top ten carry about 3%. Chemo-refractory metastatic non-small-cell lung cancer patients underwent focal radiation alongside CTLA-4 blockade with ipilimumab. This CDR3 spans 14 amino acids. Per germline, CDR1 SGHVS and CDR2 FQNEAQ. V lost 1 base and J 4 bases, leaving 9 bases between the germline ends. Concerning this clone: Its antigen remains unidentified.

This TCR was recovered from a human donor with non-small cell lung cancer who had a partial response to radiotherapy plus ipilimumab. Some clones in this sample may be carry-over from other donors' samples. The sequencing used peripheral blood, collected from a patient treated with radiotherapy plus ipilimumab. V usage is TRBV7-8 and J usage is TRBJ2-3; weak D call: TRBD2 (6 bases). CDR3 sequence: CASSLGGEADTQYF. The CDR3 nucleotides read TGTGCCAGCAGCTTAGGTGGGGAGGCAGATACGCAGTATTTT.